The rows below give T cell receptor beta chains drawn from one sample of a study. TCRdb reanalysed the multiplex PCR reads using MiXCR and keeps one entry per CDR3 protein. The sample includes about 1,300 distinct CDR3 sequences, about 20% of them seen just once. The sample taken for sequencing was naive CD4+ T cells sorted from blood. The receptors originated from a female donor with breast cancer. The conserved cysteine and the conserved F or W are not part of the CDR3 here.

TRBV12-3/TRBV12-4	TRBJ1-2	ASRPTGRSYGYT
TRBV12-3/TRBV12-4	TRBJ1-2	ASRLAGNPGYGYT
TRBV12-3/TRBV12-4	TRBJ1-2	ASSPGQYYGYT
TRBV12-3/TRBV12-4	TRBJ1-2	ASSHGASYGYT
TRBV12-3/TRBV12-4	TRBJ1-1	ASTRRVSEAF
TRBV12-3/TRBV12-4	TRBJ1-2	ASSLIGEYYGYT
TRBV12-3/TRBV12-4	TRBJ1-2	ASSPGQGSGYT
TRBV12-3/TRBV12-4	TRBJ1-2	ATTGGSLAGYT
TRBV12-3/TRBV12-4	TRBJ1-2	ASSLRPGQSYGYT
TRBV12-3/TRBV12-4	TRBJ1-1	ASSSQGLTEAF
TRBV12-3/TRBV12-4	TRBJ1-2	ASSLRDGHYGYT